The clone carrying this T cell receptor (beta chain) was detected only a few times. The data are from a study of Ad26.COV2.S vaccination and SARS-CoV-2 variants. The treatment was: 15 to 20 received Ad26.COV2.S at low or high dose, single or two shots; about 5 received placebo; per-sample allocation not given. After the first vaccine or placebo injection, samples were drawn on day 63. The repertoire was sequenced with immunoSEQ multiplex PCR; TCRdb's copy has only in-frame clones and lacks some. The sample records a few hundred thousand clones, around 91% being singletons. The sample consisted of peripheral blood, taken in a trial of Ad26.COV2.S vaccine versus placebo. This TCR was recovered from a person aged 18-65 years who received the Ad26.COV2.S COVID-19 vaccine or a placebo.

The CDR3 loop is CSVGSGTGSEKLFF. CDR3 nucleotides: TGCAGCGTTGGATCCGGGACAGGGAGTGAAAAACTGTTTTTT. The chain uses TRBV29-1 and TRBJ1-4; TRBD1 aligns across 9 bases. The CDR3 covers 14 residues. Germline V gene data show CDR1 as SQVTM and CDR2 as ANQGSEA. V lost 4 bases to trimming and J lost 7 bases; unmatched junction nucleotides: 7.